This is a list of T cell receptor beta chains from one sample in a study of control samples from healthy donors and cancer patients. TCRdb's table, derived via immunoSEQ multiplex PCR, lists solely in-frame clones and lacks some. The sample carries about 60,000 clones, 70% to 90% recorded once. The sample was blood. The receptors derive from a man between 35 and 55 years old in good health. Each CDR3 is given with its conserved first and last residue. The order of the fields is CDR3 DNA, CDR3 protein, J gene, D gene, V gene, clone size. The D gene is left open where the match is weak. Clone sizes are given selectively: once, few, many, or a class where the clone is expanded.

DNA: TGTGCCATCAGTGAGTCGATGAGGGTAGGCACTGAAGCTTTCTTT; CDR3: CAISESMRVGTEAFF; J: TRBJ1-1; D: NA; V: TRBV10-3; size: NA
DNA: TGTGCCAGCAGCTTACGGGAGGGAGGCAATGAGCAGTTCTTC; CDR3: CASSLREGGNEQFF; J: TRBJ2-1; D: TRBD2; V: TRBV7-8; size: NA
DNA: TGTGCCACCAGTGATGATCCGGGACAGGGAACCTACGAGCAGTACTTC; CDR3: CATSDDPGQGTYEQYF; J: TRBJ2-7; D: TRBD1; V: TRBV24-1; size: NA
DNA: TGTGCCAGCAGCTTAGTAACAGGGGCCTATGGCTACACCTTC; CDR3: CASSLVTGAYGYTF; J: TRBJ1-2; D: TRBD1; V: TRBV7-8; size: once
DNA: TGTGCCAGCAGGGGCCCTGGAGGTGAAGCTTTCTTT; CDR3: CASRGPGGEAFF; J: TRBJ1-1; D: NA; V: TRBV6-5; size: NA
DNA: TGTGCCAGCAGTGAAAGGGACAGGTTCTATGGCTACACCTTC; CDR3: CASSERDRFYGYTF; J: TRBJ1-2; D: TRBD1; V: TRBV6-1; size: NA
DNA: TGCGCCAGCAGCTCGCGGGACAGGGTCACAGATACGCAGTATTTT; CDR3: CASSSRDRVTDTQYF; J: TRBJ2-3; D: TRBD1; V: TRBV5-1; size: NA
DNA: TGTGCCAGCAGCGTAGAACGGCGAGATACGCAGTATTTT; CDR3: CASSVERRDTQYF; J: TRBJ2-3; D: NA; V: TRBV9; size: NA
DNA: TGCGCCAGCAGCTTAGATCGCAATGGCTACACCTTC; CDR3: CASSLDRNGYTF; J: TRBJ1-2; D: NA; V: TRBV5-1; size: NA
DNA: TGTGCCAGCTCATCGGACTGGATGCAGACCCAGTACTTC; CDR3: CASSSDWMQTQYF; J: TRBJ2-5; D: NA; V: TRBV18; size: NA
DNA: TGTGCCTGGAGTCGTGAGGTAGCCAAAAACATTCAGTACTTC; CDR3: CAWSREVAKNIQYF; J: TRBJ2-4; D: NA; V: TRBV30; size: NA
DNA: TGTGCCAGCAGCATCCCCGGGACAGGGGCTGTGTTGAGCTCCTACAATGAGCAGTTCTTC; CDR3: CASSIPGTGAVLSSYNEQFF; J: TRBJ2-1; D: TRBD1; V: TRBV7-9; size: NA
DNA: TGTGCCTGGTGTGGGACTAGCTACGGTGAGCAGTTCTTC; CDR3: CAWCGTSYGEQFF; J: TRBJ2-1; D: TRBD2; V: TRBV30; size: NA
DNA: TGTGCCAGCTCACCAGCCTTGAGGGCAAACTCCTACAATGAGCAGTTCTTC; CDR3: CASSPALRANSYNEQFF; J: TRBJ2-1; D: NA; V: TRBV18; size: NA
DNA: TGTGCCACCAGCATCACGGGGAACACTGAAGCTTTCTTT; CDR3: CATSITGNTEAFF; J: TRBJ1-1; D: NA; V: TRBV15; size: NA
DNA: TGCGCCAGCAGCTTTCTATGGACAGAGTACAGGGAGACCCAGTACTTC; CDR3: CASSFLWTEYRETQYF; J: TRBJ2-5; D: NA; V: TRBV5-1; size: NA
DNA: TGTGCCAGCAGCCACAGACAGGGGGTGGAGACCCAGTACTTC; CDR3: CASSHRQGVETQYF; J: TRBJ2-5; D: TRBD1; V: TRBV3-1/TRBV3-2; size: NA
DNA: TGTGCCAGCAGCTTAGGAGGGGCCTCAGGGATTCGTAATTCACCCCTCCACTTT; CDR3: CASSLGGASGIRNSPLHF; J: TRBJ1-6; D: NA; V: TRBV7-9; size: NA
DNA: TGTGCCAGCAGTACCCCCCAACAGGGTCCCAACACTGAAGCTTTCTTT; CDR3: CASSTPQQGPNTEAFF; J: TRBJ1-1; D: NA; V: TRBV6-2/TRBV6-3; size: NA
DNA: TGTGCCAGCAGCTTATCTAGCTATCAAGAGACCCAGTACTTC; CDR3: CASSLSSYQETQYF; J: TRBJ2-5; D: NA; V: TRBV5-6; size: once
DNA: TGTGCCAGCAGCTCTACTGGGAACACCATATATTTT; CDR3: CASSSTGNTIYF; J: TRBJ1-3; D: NA; V: TRBV3-1/TRBV3-2; size: NA
DNA: TGTGCCAGTGCCGCGAGAGGGAGCTCCTATAATTCACCCCTCCACTTT; CDR3: CASAARGSSYNSPLHF; J: TRBJ1-6; D: NA; V: TRBV11-1; size: NA
DNA: TGTGCCAGCAGCTTAGGAGTAAGCGGGGGGGCAGGAGAGACCCAGTACTTC; CDR3: CASSLGVSGGAGETQYF; J: TRBJ2-5; D: TRBD2; V: TRBV7-2; size: NA
DNA: TGTGCCAGCAGGAGACCGGGACAGGGGGCAACTGAAGCTTTCTTT; CDR3: CASRRPGQGATEAFF; J: TRBJ1-1; D: TRBD1; V: TRBV6-5; size: NA
DNA: TGTGCCAGCAGCCCGTCGACCAGGGTTGACATTCAGTACTTC; CDR3: CASSPSTRVDIQYF; J: TRBJ2-4; D: NA; V: TRBV7-2; size: NA
DNA: TGCGCCAGCAGCCGAAATCCAGGTAGTCCAGTTGCAGATACGCAGTATTTT; CDR3: CASSRNPGSPVADTQYF; J: TRBJ2-3; D: NA; V: TRBV4-3; size: NA
DNA: TGTGCCAGCAGCCGGGACAGTACTGGAAACACCATATATTTT; CDR3: CASSRDSTGNTIYF; J: TRBJ1-3; D: TRBD1; V: TRBV5-4; size: NA
DNA: TGTGCCAGCAGCTTAGGGGGGGGTGGCTACACCTTC; CDR3: CASSLGGGGYTF; J: TRBJ1-2; D: NA; V: TRBV7-2; size: NA
DNA: TGTGCCAGCAGCAGGGGAGTTCTTACCACAGATACGCAGTATTTT; CDR3: CASSRGVLTTDTQYF; J: TRBJ2-3; D: NA; V: TRBV7-7; size: few
DNA: TGTGCCACCAGTGATTCCGGGACAGGGGGCAGAGAGACCCAGTACTTC; CDR3: CATSDSGTGGRETQYF; J: TRBJ2-5; D: TRBD1; V: TRBV24-1; size: NA
DNA: TGCAGCGCTCGGACTAGCGGGGGGGAATACAATGAGCAGTTCTTC; CDR3: CSARTSGGEYNEQFF; J: TRBJ2-1; D: TRBD2; V: TRBV29-1; size: NA
DNA: TGTGCCAGCAGTGCGCCGGGACAGGGGCTAGCGGGGGGTCTCACCGGGGAGCTGTTTTTT; CDR3: CASSAPGQGLAGGLTGELFF; J: TRBJ2-2; D: NA; V: TRBV6-1; size: NA
DNA: TGTGCCACCAGTGACGGGACAGGGGACTATGGCTACACCTTC; CDR3: CATSDGTGDYGYTF; J: TRBJ1-2; D: TRBD1; V: TRBV24-1; size: NA
DNA: TGTGCCACCAGCAGAGATATCCTAGTGGAGACCCAGTACTTC; CDR3: CATSRDILVETQYF; J: TRBJ2-5; D: NA; V: TRBV15; size: once
DNA: TGTGCCTGGAACCAGGGGGGGGTCACTGAAGCTTTCTTT; CDR3: CAWNQGGVTEAFF; J: TRBJ1-1; D: TRBD1; V: TRBV30; size: NA
DNA: TGTGCCAGCAGCTTCGACAGCTACAATCAGCCCCAGCATTTT; CDR3: CASSFDSYNQPQHF; J: TRBJ1-5; D: NA; V: TRBV6-5; size: NA
DNA: TGTGCCAGCGGGGGCGGTTTCCACGAGCAGTACTTC; CDR3: CASGGGFHEQYF; J: TRBJ2-7; D: NA; V: TRBV2; size: NA
DNA: TGTGCCAGTAGTATCGGAACAGGGAGGAATCAGCCCCAGCATTTT; CDR3: CASSIGTGRNQPQHF; J: TRBJ1-5; D: NA; V: TRBV19; size: NA
DNA: TGTGCCAGCAGCCAAGTAGCTTACAATGAGCAGTTCTTC; CDR3: CASSQVAYNEQFF; J: TRBJ2-1; D: NA; V: TRBV3-1/TRBV3-2; size: NA
DNA: TGCGCCAGCAGCTTGAATTCCCGGGTCGGCTACACCTTC; CDR3: CASSLNSRVGYTF; J: TRBJ1-2; D: NA; V: TRBV5-1; size: NA
DNA: TGTGCCAGCAGCCGCAAGGGACTCCCTCTTGCCCAGTACTTC; CDR3: CASSRKGLPLAQYF; J: TRBJ2-5; D: NA; V: TRBV5-4; size: NA
DNA: TGTGCCAGCAGCCGGGGGATTGCAACTAATGAAAAACTGTTTTTT; CDR3: CASSRGIATNEKLFF; J: TRBJ1-4; D: NA; V: TRBV11-3; size: once